This T cell receptor (beta chain) was identified in a study of glioma-infiltrating T cells. This clonotype was seen more than once but under ten times. TCR alpha and beta CDR3 regions were amplified from RNA using iRepertoire nested multiplex PCR. TCRdb called the multiplex PCR reads again in MiXCR, with one record for every CDR3 protein. This sample has approximately 140,000 distinct CDR3 sequences, with roughly a quarter found just once. The CDR3 totals 13 residues. Germline V lookup: CDR1 MDHEN, CDR2 SYDVKM. V was trimmed by 5 bases and J by 5 bases, leaving 11 bases between them. The TCR sequence derives from a human donor with low-grade glioma or glioblastoma, undergoing nonglioma brain surgery, or in good health (not recorded which). The V gene is TRBV28, the J gene TRBJ2-3; TRBD1 is a possible D gene (6 bases). The specimen was glioma tissue, nonneoplastic brain tissue, or PBMCs (not recorded which). CDR3 region: CASSPPGEDTQYF. Written as DNA, the CDR3 is TGTGCCAGCAGTCCACCAGGGGAAGATACGCAGTATTTT.